This T cell receptor (beta chain) was identified in a study of T cell responses to AZD1222 COVID-19 vaccine. About the study: Second-dose recipients at about 4 or about 12 weeks were treated as one pooled group. Broader study findings: The study reported that nearly half of spike-specific TCRs target unmutated variant regions. Only a handful of people who got AZD1222 tested seropositive at baseline. Donor demographics were predominantly white British with a female majority; clonal diversity may be underestimated.

Germline CDR1 and CDR2: SGDLS and YYNGEE. Trimming cost V 2 bases and J 0 bases, with 9 bases left between them. The CDR3 runs to 15 residues. With regard to this clone: Its antigen is currently unknown.

Sequencing was performed with immunoSEQ multiplex PCR; in TCRdb, only in-frame clones are kept and a portion is missing. This table holds 100,000 to 150,000 clones, more than 80% found once. The sample in question was peripheral blood, obtained on day 0 of AZD1222 vaccination. The sequence was obtained from an adult in good health. This chain connects TRBV9 to TRBJ1-5; D is uncertain. The CDR3 bases are TGTGCCAGCAGCGTGGGAGGTAATAGCAATCAGCCCCAGCATTTT. Its translation: CASSVGGNSNQPQHF.